A single sample is the source of the 9 T cell receptor beta chains below, sequenced in a study of blood T cell repertoires in COVID-19. Clones were read by immunoSEQ multiplex PCR, and TCRdb kept only the in-frame ones, dropping some. The sample records some 200,000 clones, about 85% being singletons. Sequenced sample: peripheral blood. These TCRs come from a woman over 75 with acute or convalescent COVID-19.

CDR3 coding DNA: TGTGCCGTCACGGGGGGGAGCCGGGGAGATACGCAGTATTTT. Translated, it gives CAVTGGSRGDTQYF. V usage is TRBV6-6 and J usage is TRBJ2-3; TRBD2 agrees at 8 bases. CDR3 length: 14 residues. V dropped 11 bases and J dropped 5; count of bases not matched to a gene: 12. Germline V CDR1 and CDR2: MNHNY, SVGAGI (reference sequence).

The chain joins TRBV5-6 to TRBJ2-1; a possible D gene is TRBD2 (6 bases). Germline CDR1 SGHDT, CDR2 YYEEEE. This CDR3 is built from 14 residues. The V end was cut by 2 bases, the J end by 1 base, with 7 bases between. The CDR3 sequence is CASSFGLSYNEQFF. CDR3 in DNA: TGTGCCAGCAGCTTCGGACTATCCTACAATGAGCAGTTCTTC.

The gene calls are TRBV7-7 and TRBJ2-1, with TRBD2 identical over 12 bases. The germline V gene has CDR1 SSHAT and CDR2 FNYEAQ (reference sequence). Germline trimming cut 5 bases from V and 7 bases from J; bases unmatched to any gene: 12. CDR3 length equals 17 residues. In nucleotides, the CDR3 is TGTGCCAGCAGCCCAGTTCTGACTAGCGGGAGAGCAAATGAGCAGTTCTTC. It yields the protein CASSPVLTSGRANEQFF.

The chain uses TRBV6-6 and TRBJ1-2; 8 nucleotides agree with TRBD1. The CDR3 is 13 amino acids. CDR1 and CDR2 (germline): MNHNY, SVGAGI (reference sequence). V lost 7 bases to trimming and J lost 7 bases; unmatched junction nucleotides: 8. In DNA form, the CDR3 reads TGTGCCAGCACTGGGACAGGAAAGACTGGCTACACCTTC. Its protein product is CASTGTGKTGYTF.

The chain employs TRBV19 and TRBJ1-1; 8 bases fit TRBD1. The junction had 6 bases not matched to a gene; V was cut back by 3 bases and J by 0 bases. CDR1 and CDR2 from the germline V gene are LNHDA and SQIVND (reference sequence). The CDR3 covers 16 residues. The CDR3 here is CASSIGQGPMNTEAFF. The CDR3 DNA sequence: TGTGCCAGTAGTATCGGACAGGGCCCCATGAACACTGAAGCTTTCTTT.

This clone was detected once. The chain recombines TRBV4-3 with TRBJ1-1; 7 bases map to TRBD1. The CDR3 runs to 15 residues. V was pared by 0 bases and J by 1 base, with 2 bases of the junction left unmatched. Looked up from germline, CDR1 is LGHNA and CDR2 is YSLEER. CDR3 coding DNA: TGCGCCAGCAGCCAAGAAACAGGGGAGAACACTGAAGCTTTCTTT. It codes for CASSQETGENTEAFF.

V usage is TRBV2 and J usage is TRBJ1-5, with a weak D call TRBD1 (6 bases). The germline V gene has CDR1 SNHLY and CDR2 FYNNEI. CDR3 length equals 16 residues. The V and J ends lost 4 bases and 1 base respectively, with 14 bases between them. CDR3 residues: CASSVHRDKSNQPQHF. The CDR3 DNA reads as TGTGCCAGCAGTGTCCACCGGGACAAAAGCAATCAGCCCCAGCATTTT.

V gene TRBV6-6 combines with J gene TRBJ1-4, with a tentative D call TRBD1 (5 bases). Germline assignment: CDR1 MNHNY and CDR2 SVGAGI (reference sequence). Deletions cut 2 bases from V and 3 bases from J, with 7 bases between. The CDR3 consists of 14 residues. The CDR3 loop is CASSYGASNEKLFF. CDR3 DNA: TGTGCCAGCAGTTACGGGGCCTCTAATGAAAAACTGTTTTTT.

The genes are TRBV7-2 and TRBJ1-6; 7 bases line up with TRBD1. With V trimmed by 5 bases and J by 7 bases, 8 bases remained unmatched. CDR3 length: 15 amino acids. The germline CDR1 and CDR2 sequences are SGHTA and FQGNSA. Here the CDR3 reads CASSLRQGSNSPLHF. The DNA for the CDR3 is TGTGCCAGCAGCCTACGACAGGGCTCAAATTCACCCCTCCACTTT. The entire variable domain, with the rest obtained from reference TRBV7-2 and TRBJ1-6, is as follows: GAGVSQSPSNKVTEKGKDVELRCDPISGHTALYWYRQSLGQGLEFLIYFQGNSAPDKSGLPSDRFSAERTGGSVSTLTIQRTQQEDSAVYLCASSLRQGSNSPLHFGNGTRLTVT.